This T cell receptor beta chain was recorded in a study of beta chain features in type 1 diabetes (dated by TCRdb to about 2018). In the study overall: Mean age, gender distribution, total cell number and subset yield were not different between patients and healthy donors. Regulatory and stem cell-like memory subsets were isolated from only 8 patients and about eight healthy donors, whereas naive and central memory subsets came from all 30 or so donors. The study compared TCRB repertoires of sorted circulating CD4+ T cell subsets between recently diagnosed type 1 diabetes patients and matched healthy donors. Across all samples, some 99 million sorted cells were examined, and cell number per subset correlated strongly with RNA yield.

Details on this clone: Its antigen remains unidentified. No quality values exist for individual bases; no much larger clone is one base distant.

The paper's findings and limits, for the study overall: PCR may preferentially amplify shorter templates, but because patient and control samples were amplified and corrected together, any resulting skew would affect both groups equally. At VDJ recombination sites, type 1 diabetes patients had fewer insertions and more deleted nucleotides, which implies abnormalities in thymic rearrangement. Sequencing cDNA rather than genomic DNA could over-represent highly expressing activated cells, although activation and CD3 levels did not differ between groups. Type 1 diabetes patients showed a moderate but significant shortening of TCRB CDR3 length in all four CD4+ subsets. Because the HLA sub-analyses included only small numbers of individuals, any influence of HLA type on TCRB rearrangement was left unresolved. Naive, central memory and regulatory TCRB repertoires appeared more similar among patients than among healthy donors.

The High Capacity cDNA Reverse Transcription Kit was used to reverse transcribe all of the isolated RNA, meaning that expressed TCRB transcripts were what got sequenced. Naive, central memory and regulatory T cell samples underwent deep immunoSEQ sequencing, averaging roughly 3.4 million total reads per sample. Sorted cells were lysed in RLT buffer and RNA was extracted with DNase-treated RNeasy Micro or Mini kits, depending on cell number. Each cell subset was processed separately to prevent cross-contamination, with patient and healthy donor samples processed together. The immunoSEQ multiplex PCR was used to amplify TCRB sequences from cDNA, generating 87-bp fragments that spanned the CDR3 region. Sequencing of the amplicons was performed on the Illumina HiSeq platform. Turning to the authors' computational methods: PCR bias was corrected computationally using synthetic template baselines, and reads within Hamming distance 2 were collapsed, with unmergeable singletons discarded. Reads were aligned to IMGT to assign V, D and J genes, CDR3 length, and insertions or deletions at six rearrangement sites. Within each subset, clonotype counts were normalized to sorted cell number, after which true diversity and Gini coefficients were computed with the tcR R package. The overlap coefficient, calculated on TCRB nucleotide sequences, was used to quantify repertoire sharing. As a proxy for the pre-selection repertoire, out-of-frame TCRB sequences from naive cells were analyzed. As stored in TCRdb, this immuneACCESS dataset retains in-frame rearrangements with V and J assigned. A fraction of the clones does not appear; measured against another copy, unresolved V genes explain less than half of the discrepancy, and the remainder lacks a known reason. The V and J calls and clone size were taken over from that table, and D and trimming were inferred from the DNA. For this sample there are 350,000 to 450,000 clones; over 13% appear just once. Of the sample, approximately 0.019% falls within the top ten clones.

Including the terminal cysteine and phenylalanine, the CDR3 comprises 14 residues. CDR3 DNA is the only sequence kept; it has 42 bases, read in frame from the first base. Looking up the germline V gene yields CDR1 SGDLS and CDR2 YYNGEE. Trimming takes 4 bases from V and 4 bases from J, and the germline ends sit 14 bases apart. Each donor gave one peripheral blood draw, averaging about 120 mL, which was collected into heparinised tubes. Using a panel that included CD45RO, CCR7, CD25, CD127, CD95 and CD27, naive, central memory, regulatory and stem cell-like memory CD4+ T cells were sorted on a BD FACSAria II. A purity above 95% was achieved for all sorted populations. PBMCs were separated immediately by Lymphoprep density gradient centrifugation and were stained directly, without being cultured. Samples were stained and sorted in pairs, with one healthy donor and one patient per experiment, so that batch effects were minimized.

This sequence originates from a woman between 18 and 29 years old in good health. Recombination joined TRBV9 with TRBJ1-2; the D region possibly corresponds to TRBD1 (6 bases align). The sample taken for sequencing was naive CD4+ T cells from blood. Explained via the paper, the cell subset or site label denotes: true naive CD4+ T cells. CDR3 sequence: CASSPQGSPYGYTF. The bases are TGTGCCAGCAGCCCCCAGGGGAGCCCCTATGGCTACACCTTC.